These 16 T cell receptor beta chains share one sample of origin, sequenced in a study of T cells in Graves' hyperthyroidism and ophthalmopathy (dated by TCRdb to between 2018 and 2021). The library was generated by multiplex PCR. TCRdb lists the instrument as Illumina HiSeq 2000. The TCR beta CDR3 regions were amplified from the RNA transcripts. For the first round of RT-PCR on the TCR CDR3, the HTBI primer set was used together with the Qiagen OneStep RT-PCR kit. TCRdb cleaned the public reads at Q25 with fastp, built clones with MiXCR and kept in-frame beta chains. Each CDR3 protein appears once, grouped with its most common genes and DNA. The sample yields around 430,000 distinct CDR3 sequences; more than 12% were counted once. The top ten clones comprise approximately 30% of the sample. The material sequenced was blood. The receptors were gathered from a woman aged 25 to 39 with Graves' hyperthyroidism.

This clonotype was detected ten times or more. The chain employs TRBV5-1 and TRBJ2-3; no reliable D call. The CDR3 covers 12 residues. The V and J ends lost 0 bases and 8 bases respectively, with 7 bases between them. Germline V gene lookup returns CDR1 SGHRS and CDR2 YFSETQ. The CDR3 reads CASSLAGITQYF. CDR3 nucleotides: TGCGCCAGCAGCTTGGCCGGAATTACGCAGTATTTT.

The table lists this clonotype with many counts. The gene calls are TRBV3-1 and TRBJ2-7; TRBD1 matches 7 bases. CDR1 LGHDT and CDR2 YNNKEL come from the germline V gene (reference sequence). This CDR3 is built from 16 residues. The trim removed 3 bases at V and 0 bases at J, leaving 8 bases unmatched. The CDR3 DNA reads TGTGCCAGCAGCCATAACAGGGGAAGAGCCTCCTACGAGCAGTACTTC. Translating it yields CASSHNRGRASYEQYF.

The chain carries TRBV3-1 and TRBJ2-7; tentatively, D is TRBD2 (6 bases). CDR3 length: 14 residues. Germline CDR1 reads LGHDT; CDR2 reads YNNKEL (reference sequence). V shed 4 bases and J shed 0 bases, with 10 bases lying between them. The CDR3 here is CASSLAEDSYEQYF. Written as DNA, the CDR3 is TGTGCCAGCAGCCTAGCGGAAGACTCCTACGAGCAGTACTTC.

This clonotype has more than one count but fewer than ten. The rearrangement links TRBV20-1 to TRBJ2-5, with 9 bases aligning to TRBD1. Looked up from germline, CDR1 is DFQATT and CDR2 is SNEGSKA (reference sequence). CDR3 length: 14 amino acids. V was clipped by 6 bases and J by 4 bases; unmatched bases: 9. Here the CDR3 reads CSATTGGLGETQYF. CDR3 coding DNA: TGCAGTGCCACAACAGGGGGCCTTGGAGAGACCCAGTACTTC.

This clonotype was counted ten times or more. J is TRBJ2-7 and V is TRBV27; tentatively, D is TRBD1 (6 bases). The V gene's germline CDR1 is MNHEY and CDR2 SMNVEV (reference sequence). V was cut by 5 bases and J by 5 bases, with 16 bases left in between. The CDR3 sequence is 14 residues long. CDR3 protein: CASSTGTSFHEQYF. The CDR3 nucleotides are TGTGCCAGCAGTACCGGGACATCCTTCCACGAGCAGTACTTC.

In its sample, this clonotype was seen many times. The CDR3 nucleotides read TGTGCCAGCAGCGCGGGGGCACTAGAGTACGAGCAGTACTTC. Translating gives CASSAGALEYEQYF. The chain couples TRBV7-2 to TRBJ2-7; tentatively, D is TRBD2 (7 bases). This CDR3 is 14 amino acids long. The germline V gene has CDR1 SGHTA and CDR2 FQGNSA. The V and J ends lost 5 bases and 4 bases respectively, with 15 bases between them.

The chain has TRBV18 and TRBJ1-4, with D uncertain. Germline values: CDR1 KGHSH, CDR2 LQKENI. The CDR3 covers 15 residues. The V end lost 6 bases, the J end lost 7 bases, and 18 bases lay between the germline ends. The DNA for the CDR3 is TGTGCCAGCTCTCCCGGACGAAATGCGGGTGAAAAACTGTTTTTT. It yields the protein CASSPGRNAGEKLFF.

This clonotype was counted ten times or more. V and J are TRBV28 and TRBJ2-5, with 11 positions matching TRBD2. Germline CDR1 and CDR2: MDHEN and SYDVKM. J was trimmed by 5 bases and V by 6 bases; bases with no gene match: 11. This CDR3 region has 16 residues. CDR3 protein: CASRVALAGVGETQYF. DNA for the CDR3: TGTGCCAGCAGAGTGGCACTAGCGGGAGTTGGGGAGACCCAGTACTTC.

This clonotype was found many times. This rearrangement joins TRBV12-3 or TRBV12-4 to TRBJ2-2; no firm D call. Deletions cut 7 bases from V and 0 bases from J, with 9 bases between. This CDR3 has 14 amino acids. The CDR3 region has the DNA TGTGCCAGCATTACTCGAGCGAACACCGGGGAGCTGTTTTTT. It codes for CASITRANTGELFF.

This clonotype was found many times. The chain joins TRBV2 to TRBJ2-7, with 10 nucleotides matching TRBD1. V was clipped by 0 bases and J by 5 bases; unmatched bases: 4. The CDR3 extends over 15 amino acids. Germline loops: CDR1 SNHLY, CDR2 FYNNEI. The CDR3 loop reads CASSEARQGAHEQYF. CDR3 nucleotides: TGTGCCAGCAGTGAAGCGCGACAGGGGGCCCACGAGCAGTACTTC.

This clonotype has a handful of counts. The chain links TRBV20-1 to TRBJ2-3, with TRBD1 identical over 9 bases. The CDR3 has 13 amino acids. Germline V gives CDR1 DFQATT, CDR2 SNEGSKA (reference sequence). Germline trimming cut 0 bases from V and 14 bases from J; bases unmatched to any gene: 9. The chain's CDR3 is CSARDPGTGWGYF. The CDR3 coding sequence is TGCAGTGCTAGAGATCCAGGGACAGGGTGGGGGTATTTT.

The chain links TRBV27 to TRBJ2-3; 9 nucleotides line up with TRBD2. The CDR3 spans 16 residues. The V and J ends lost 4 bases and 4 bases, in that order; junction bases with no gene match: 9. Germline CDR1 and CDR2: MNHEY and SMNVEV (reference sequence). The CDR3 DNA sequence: TGTGCCAGCAGTTCCTACAATAGCGGGAGCCCAGATACGCAGTATTTT. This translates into CASSSYNSGSPDTQYF.

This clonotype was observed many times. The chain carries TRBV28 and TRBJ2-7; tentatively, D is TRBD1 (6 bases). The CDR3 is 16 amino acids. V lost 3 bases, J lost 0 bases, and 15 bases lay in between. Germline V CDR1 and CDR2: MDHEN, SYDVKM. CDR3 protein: CASSLPGQGSSYEQYF. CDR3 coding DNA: TGTGCCAGCAGTTTGCCTGGGCAGGGGAGCTCCTACGAGCAGTACTTC. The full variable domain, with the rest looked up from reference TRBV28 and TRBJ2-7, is DVKVTQSSRYLVKRTGEKVFLECVQDMDHENMFWYRQDPGLGLRLIYFSYDVKMKEKGDIPEGYSVSREKKERFSLILESASTNQTSMYLCASSLPGQGSSYEQYFGPGTRLTVT.

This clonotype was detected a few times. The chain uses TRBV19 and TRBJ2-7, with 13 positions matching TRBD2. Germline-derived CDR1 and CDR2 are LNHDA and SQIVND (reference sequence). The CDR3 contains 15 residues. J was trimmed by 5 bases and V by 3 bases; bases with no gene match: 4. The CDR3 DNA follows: TGTGCCAGTAGTATCAGGACTAGCGGGAGTCACGAGCAGTACTTC. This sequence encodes CASSIRTSGSHEQYF.

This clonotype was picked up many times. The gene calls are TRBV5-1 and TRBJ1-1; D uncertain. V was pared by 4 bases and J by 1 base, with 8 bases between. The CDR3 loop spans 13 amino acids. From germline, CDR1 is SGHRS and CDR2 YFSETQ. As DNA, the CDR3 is TGCGCCAGCAGCCCCAGCGGGAACACTGAAGCTTTCTTT. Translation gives CASSPSGNTEAFF.

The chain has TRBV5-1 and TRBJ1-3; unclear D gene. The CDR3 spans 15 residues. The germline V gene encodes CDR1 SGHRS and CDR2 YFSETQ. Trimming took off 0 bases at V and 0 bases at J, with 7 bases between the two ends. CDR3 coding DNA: TGCGCCAGCAGCTTGGGGCCAGGCTCTGGAAACACCATATATTTT. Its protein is CASSLGPGSGNTIYF.